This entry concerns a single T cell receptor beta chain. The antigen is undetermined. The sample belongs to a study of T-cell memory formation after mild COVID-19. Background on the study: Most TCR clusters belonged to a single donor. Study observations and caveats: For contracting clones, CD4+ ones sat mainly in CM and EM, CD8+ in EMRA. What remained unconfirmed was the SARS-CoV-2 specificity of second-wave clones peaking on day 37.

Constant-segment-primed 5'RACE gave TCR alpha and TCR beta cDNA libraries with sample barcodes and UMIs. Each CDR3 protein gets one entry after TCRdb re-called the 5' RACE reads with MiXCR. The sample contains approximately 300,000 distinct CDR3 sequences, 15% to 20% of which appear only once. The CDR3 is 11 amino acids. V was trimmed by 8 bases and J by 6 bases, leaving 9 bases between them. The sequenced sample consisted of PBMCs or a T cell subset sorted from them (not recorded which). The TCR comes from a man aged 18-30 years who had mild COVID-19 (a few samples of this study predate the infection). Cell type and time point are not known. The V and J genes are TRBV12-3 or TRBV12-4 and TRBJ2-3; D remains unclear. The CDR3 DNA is TGTGCCAGCCTCCAAGGTGATACGCAGTATTTT. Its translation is CASLQGDTQYF.